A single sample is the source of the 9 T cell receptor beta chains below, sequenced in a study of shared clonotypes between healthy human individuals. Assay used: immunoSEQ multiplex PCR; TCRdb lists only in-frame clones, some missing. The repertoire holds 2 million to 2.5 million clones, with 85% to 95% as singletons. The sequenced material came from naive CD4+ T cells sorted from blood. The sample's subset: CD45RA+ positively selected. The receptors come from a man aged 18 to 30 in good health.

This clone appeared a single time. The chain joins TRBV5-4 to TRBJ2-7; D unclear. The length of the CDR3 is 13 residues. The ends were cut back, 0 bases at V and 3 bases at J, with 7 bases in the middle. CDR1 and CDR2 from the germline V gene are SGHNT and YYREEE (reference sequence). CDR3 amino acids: CASSLAEYYEQYF. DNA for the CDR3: TGTGCCAGCAGCTTGGCGGAATACTACGAGCAGTACTTC.

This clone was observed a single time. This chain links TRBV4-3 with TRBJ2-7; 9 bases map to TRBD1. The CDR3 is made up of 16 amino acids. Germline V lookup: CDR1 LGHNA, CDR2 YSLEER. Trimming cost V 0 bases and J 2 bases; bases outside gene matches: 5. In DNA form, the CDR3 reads TGCGCCAGCAGCCAAGATCATCGACAGGGGGCCTACGAGCAGTACTTC. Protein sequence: CASSQDHRQGAYEQYF.

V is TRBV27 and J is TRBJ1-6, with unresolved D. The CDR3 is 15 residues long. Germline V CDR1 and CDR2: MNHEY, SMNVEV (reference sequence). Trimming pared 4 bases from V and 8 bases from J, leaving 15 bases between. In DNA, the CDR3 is TGTGCCAGCAGTTCATCAACCCCCCTTGATTCACCCCTCCACTTT. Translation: CASSSSTPLDSPLHF.

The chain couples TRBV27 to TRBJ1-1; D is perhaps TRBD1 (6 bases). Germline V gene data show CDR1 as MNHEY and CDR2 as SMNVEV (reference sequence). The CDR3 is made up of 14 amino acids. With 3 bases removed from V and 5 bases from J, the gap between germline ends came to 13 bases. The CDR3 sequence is CASSFHRDKTEAFF. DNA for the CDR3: TGTGCCAGCAGTTTTCACAGGGATAAAACTGAAGCTTTCTTT.

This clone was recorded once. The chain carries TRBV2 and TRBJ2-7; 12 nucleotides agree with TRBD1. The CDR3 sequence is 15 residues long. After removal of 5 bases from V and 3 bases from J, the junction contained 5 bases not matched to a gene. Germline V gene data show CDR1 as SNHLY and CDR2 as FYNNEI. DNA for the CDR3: TGTGCCAGCAGTCGGGGACAGGGGGCGATCTACGAGCAGTACTTC. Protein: CASSRGQGAIYEQYF. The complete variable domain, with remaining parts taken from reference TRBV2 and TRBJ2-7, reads EPEVTQTPSHQVTQMGQEVILRCVPISNHLYFYWYRQILGQKVEFLVSFYNNEISEKSEIFDDQFSVERPDGSNFTLKIRSTKLEDSAMYFCASSRGQGAIYEQYFGPGTRLTVT.

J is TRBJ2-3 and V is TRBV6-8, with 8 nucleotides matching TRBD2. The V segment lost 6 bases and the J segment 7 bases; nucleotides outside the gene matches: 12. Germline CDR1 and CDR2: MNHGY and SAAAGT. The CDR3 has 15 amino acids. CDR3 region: CASRTQGGGMNTQYF. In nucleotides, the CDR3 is TGTGCCAGCAGAACCCAGGGCGGGGGGATGAATACGCAGTATTTT.

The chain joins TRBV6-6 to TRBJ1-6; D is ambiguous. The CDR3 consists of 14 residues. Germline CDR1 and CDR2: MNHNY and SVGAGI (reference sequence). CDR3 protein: CASFRVDVDSPLHF. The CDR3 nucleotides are TGTGCAAGCTTCCGGGTGGACGTGGATTCACCCCTCCACTTT.

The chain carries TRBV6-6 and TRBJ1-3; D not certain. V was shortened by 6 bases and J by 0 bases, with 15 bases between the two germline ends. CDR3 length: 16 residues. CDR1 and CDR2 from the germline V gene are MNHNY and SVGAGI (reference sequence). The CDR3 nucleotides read TGTGCCAGCAGCACAGTAGCAGGCAGCTCTGGAAACACCATATATTTT. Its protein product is CASSTVAGSSGNTIYF.

In nucleotides, the CDR3 is TGTGCCAGCTCCCCCTTTCGAGAGACCCAGTACTTC. This translates into CASSPFRETQYF. The chain recombines TRBV18 with TRBJ2-5; D is unclear. This CDR3 comprises 12 residues. The germline V gene encodes CDR1 KGHSH and CDR2 LQKENI. Deletions cut 6 bases from V and 4 bases from J, with 9 bases between.